In this sample, the clone carrying this T cell receptor beta chain turned up many times. Together with a sample-barcoded 5' primer, a J-beta primer mix was included in a second PCR lasting roughly 6 to 12 cycles. Template switching added a 12-random-nucleotide identifier to every cDNA molecule. MiXCR, run by TCRdb on the 5' RACE reads, gives a single entry per CDR3 protein. The sample includes around 870,000 distinct CDR3 sequences, around 28% of them seen just once. The sample belongs to a study of blood T cells in healthy people across ages. Germline CDR1 and CDR2: SGHVS and FNYEAQ. The length of the CDR3 is 14 residues. Trimming stripped 5 bases from V and 0 bases from J, with 11 bases between. Isolated PBMCs totaled at least 6.5 million in each sample.

This chain links TRBV7-6 with TRBJ2-7, with a weak D call TRBD2 (5 bases). The sample comprised blood. The origin of this receptor is an elderly woman in good health. CDR3 bases: TGTGCCAGCAGCCTCAGCACTAGCTCCTACGAGCAGTACTTC. Residues: CASSLSTSSYEQYF. The full variable domain, in which reference TRBV7-6 and TRBJ2-7 provide the parts outside the CDR3, is GAGVSQSPRYKVTKRGQDVALRCDPISGHVSLYWYRQALGQGPEFLTYFNYEAQQDKSGLPNDRFSAERPEGSISTLTIQRTEQRDSAMYRCASSLSTSSYEQYFGPGTRLTVT.